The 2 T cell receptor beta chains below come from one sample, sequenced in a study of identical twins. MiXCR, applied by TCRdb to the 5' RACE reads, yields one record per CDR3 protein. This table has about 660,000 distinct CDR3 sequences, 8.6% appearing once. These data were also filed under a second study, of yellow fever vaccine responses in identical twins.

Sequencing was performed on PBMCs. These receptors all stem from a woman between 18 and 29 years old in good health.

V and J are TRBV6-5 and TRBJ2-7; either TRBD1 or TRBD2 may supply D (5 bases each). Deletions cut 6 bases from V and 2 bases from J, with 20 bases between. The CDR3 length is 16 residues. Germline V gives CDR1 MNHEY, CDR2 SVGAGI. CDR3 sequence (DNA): TGTGCCAGCAGCTCCTCGAGGGGTTATGCAGCCTACGAGCAGTACTTC. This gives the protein CASSSSRGYAAYEQYF.

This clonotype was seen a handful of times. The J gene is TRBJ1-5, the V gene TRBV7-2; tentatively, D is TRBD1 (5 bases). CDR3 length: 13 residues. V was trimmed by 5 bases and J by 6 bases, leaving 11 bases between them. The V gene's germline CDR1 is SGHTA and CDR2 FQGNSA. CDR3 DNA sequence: TGTGCCAGCAGCGCACAGGAGGGTCAGCCCCAGCATTTT. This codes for CASSAQEGQPQHF.